The entry below describes one T cell receptor beta chain. Its antigen is currently not known. There are no base qualities to consult, and no much larger clone falls within one base. This specimen belongs to a study of blood T cell repertoires in COVID-19 (dated by TCRdb to about 2020). Turning to the overall study: Samples from collaborators originated in the United States, Italy and Spain and spanned both the acute and convalescent phases of COVID-19. The material from the prospective study consisted of cDNA or gDNA derived from T cells, B-cell-depleted T cells, or PBMCs. Subjects who had been exposed to COVID-19, were actively infected with it, or had recovered from it provided the deeply sampled blood TCRbeta repertoires that made up the dataset. The repertoires were released in a freely available public database meant as a resource for research on the immune response to SARS-CoV-2. Samples were obtained from the ongoing ImmuneRACE study (first 160 participants) and from 1,254 subjects provided by 6 global collaborators. The sample metadata nearly always contained a de-identified subject ID, COVID-19 status, age in years and sex. Where available, HLA class I and class II types were taken from metadata supplied by the sample provider and were not determined by assay-based typing.

V trim: 2 bases; J trim: 10 bases; unmatched bases: 11. As encoded in the germline V gene, CDR1 is MNHEY while CDR2 is SVGAGI. Spanning cysteine to phenylalanine, the CDR3 consists of 15 amino acids. Left in the record is the CDR3 DNA by itself, 45 bases read in frame from the first base. The research as a whole found: How much clinical and demographic metadata was included differed by source and by participant, and the metadata was provided uncurated.

TCRbeta CDR3 regions were amplified from genomic DNA by means of the immunoSEQ Assay, a bias-controlled multiplex PCR. The source study handled its data this way. The number of nucleated cells in each sample was estimated from the amplification of reference gene primers within the assay. To quantify the absolute abundance of each unique TCRbeta CDR3 rearrangement, sequence reads were collapsed and filtered. For each sample, productive Simpson clonality was calculated by taking the square root of Simpson's diversity index across productive rearrangements. As stored in TCRdb, this immuneACCESS dataset retains in-frame rearrangements with V and J assigned. A fraction of the clones does not appear; measured against another copy, unresolved V genes explain less than half of the discrepancy, and the remainder lacks a known reason. That table supplies the V and J calls and clone size; D and trimming were determined from the DNA. This sample has 150,000 to 200,000 clones in its table, and 87% of those were observed once. In total, the top ten clones hold less than 6.5% of the sample.

The collaborating institutions used their own protocols to collect whole blood in K2EDTA tubes. For TCRbeta analysis, collaborators shipped samples in one of three forms: frozen whole blood, isolated PBMCs, or DNA extracted from either of those sample types. The TCR was taken from a human donor in a cohort sampled during active COVID-19. The sequencing sample was made of peripheral blood. Recombination connected TRBV6-5 to TRBJ1-1; 9 bases in the middle match TRBD1. CDR3 sequence: CASSYDRGGGSRAFF. The DNA reads TGTGCCAGCAGTTACGACAGGGGGGGTGGTAGTAGAGCTTTCTTT.